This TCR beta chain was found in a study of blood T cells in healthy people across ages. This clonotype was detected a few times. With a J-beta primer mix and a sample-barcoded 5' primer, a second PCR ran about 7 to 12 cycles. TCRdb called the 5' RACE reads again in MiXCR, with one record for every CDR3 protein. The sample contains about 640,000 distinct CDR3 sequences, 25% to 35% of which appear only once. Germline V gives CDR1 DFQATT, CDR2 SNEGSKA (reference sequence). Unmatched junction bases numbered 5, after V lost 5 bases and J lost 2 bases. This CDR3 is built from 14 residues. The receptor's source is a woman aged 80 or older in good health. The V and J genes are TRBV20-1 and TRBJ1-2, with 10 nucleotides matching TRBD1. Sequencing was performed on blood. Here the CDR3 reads CSAAGQGGNYGYTF. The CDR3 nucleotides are TGCAGTGCTGCAGGACAGGGGGGGAACTATGGCTACACCTTC.